This is a list of T cell receptor beta chains from one sample in a study of T cells in localized non-small cell lung cancer. TCRdb keeps only in-frame clones here, not all; method: immunoSEQ multiplex PCR. The sample lists 3,000 to 3,500 clones; about 35% were seen once. The sequences come from lung tumor tissue, collected before any cancer treatment. These receptors all come from a female donor of 60 years or more with stage I lung adenocarcinoma. Each CDR3 is given with its conserved first and last residue. The D gene is left open where the match is weak. The size of a clone is reported for some rows only, either as once, few or many, or as a class for expanded clones.

V,D,J,size,CDR3,DNA
TRBV6-8,.,TRBJ2-5,few,CASSLGRLQETQYF,TGTGCCAGCAGTCTGGGACGGCTCCAAGAGACCCAGTACTTC
TRBV29-1,TRBD1,TRBJ1-4,.,CSVDEGQGNEKLFF,TGCAGCGTTGATGAGGGACAGGGTAATGAAAAACTGTTTTTT
TRBV19,TRBD1,TRBJ1-2,.,CASGRGLNYGYTF,TGTGCCAGCGGCAGGGGGCTTAACTATGGCTACACCTTC
TRBV11-3,.,TRBJ2-1,.,CASSLDHNGRGHSYNEQFF,TGTGCCAGCAGCTTAGACCACAACGGCAGGGGTCACTCCTACAATGAGCAGTTCTTC
TRBV10-3,.,TRBJ2-1,once,CAISESGGGNEQFF,TGTGCCATCAGTGAGTCAGGGGGAGGAAATGAGCAGTTCTTC
TRBV11-3,TRBD1,TRBJ1-3,once,CASSLVMGQGFSSGNTIYF,TGTGCCAGCAGCTTAGTTATGGGACAGGGCTTCAGCTCTGGAAACACCATATATTTT
TRBV7-7,TRBD2,TRBJ2-3,few,CASSLNPGGDTQYF,TGTGCCAGCAGCTTAAATCCGGGGGGAGATACGCAGTATTTT
TRBV6-8,TRBD2,TRBJ2-1,few,CAIAPVEGGGNEQFF,TGTGCCATCGCCCCTGTGGAGGGCGGGGGAAATGAGCAGTTCTTC
TRBV11-3,TRBD1,TRBJ1-2,few,CASSRGQGEDGYTF,TGTGCCAGCAGCAGGGGACAGGGGGAAGATGGCTACACCTTC
TRBV9,TRBD1,TRBJ2-7,.,CASSDPGQGYEQYF,TGTGCCAGCAGTGATCCGGGACAGGGATACGAGCAGTACTTC
TRBV11-3,TRBD1,TRBJ2-7,.,CASSPSLRTGGYEQYF,TGTGCCAGCAGCCCATCTCTCCGGACAGGGGGCTACGAGCAGTACTTC
TRBV11-3,.,TRBJ2-7,few,CASSSGQSSAYEQYF,TGTGCCAGCAGCTCCGGACAGTCTTCAGCCTACGAGCAGTACTTC
TRBV11-3,.,TRBJ2-7,few,CASTSGLASYEQYF,TGTGCCAGCACCTCGGGACTTGCTTCCTACGAGCAGTACTTC
TRBV28,TRBD2,TRBJ2-6,.,CASTLSGDLGVSGANVLTF,TGTGCCAGCACTTTAAGCGGGGATTTAGGTGTTTCTGGGGCCAACGTCCTGACTTTC
TRBV11-3,TRBD2,TRBJ2-3,few,CASSPSGSTDTQYF,TGTGCCAGCAGCCCTAGCGGGAGCACAGATACGCAGTATTTT
TRBV28,TRBD1,TRBJ1-2,.,CASSPLPRTGGNGYTF,TGTGCCAGCAGTCCTCTCCCCCGGACAGGGGGAAATGGCTACACCTTC
TRBV6-8,TRBD2,TRBJ2-5,.,CASSPSGSETQYF,TGTGCCAGCAGTCCAAGCGGGAGTGAGACCCAGTACTTC
TRBV6-8,.,TRBJ1-5,few,CASSYGQRQPQHF,TGTGCCAGCAGTTACGGACAGCGACAGCCCCAGCATTTT
TRBV6-8,TRBD1,TRBJ1-2,.,CASRGTGYYGYTF,TGTGCCAGCAGAGGGACAGGATACTATGGCTACACCTTC
TRBV9,.,TRBJ2-2,.,CASTDEGTLTGELFF,TGTGCCAGCACCGACGAGGGGACACTTACCGGGGAGCTGTTTTTT
TRBV25-1,TRBD1,TRBJ2-2,.,CASRRQGVETGELFF,TGTGCCAGCAGACGACAGGGGGTCGAGACCGGGGAGCTGTTTTTT
TRBV30,TRBD1,TRBJ1-6,.,CAWSLGTGGSPLHF,TGTGCCTGGAGTCTGGGGACAGGGGGTTCACCCCTCCACTTT
TRBV19,.,TRBJ1-4,few,CASSIRDWNEKLFF,TGTGCCAGTAGTATCCGGGACTGGAATGAAAAACTGTTTTTT
TRBV11-3,TRBD1,TRBJ1-1,medium-sized,CASRLGTGGGGTEAFF,TGTGCCAGCAGACTTGGGACAGGGGGTGGGGGCACTGAAGCTTTCTTT
TRBV6-8,TRBD2,TRBJ2-1,.,CASSQSSGAYNEQFF,TGTGCCAGCAGCCAGTCTAGCGGGGCATACAATGAGCAGTTCTTC
TRBV11-3,TRBD1,TRBJ2-5,few,CASSRTGGAGRETQYF,TGTGCCAGCAGCCGGACAGGGGGCGCAGGAAGAGAGACCCAGTACTTC
TRBV5-1,.,TRBJ1-1,.,CASSNKKGGDEAFF,TGCGCCAGCAGCAATAAAAAGGGGGGAGATGAAGCTTTCTTT
TRBV6-8,.,TRBJ2-6,.,CASRTRDGTSGANVLTF,TGTGCCAGCAGGACCAGGGACGGGACCTCTGGGGCCAACGTCCTGACTTTC
TRBV28,TRBD2,TRBJ2-7,.,CASSPLGGLAGQRYF,TGTGCCAGCAGTCCCCTCGGGGGACTAGCGGGACAAAGGTACTTC
TRBV28,.,TRBJ2-2,few,CASSFMRSGELFF,TGTGCCAGCAGTTTTATGCGCTCCGGGGAGCTGTTTTTT
TRBV1,.,TRBJ1-2,few,CASSQGPLEGPGYTF,TGCGCCAGCAGCCAAGGACCCCTCGAGGGGCCCGGCTACACCTTC
TRBV12-2,.,TRBJ2-3,.,CASLGGRGTDTQYF,TGTGCAAGTTTGGGCGGGAGAGGCACAGATACGCAGTATTTT
TRBV6-1,.,TRBJ2-7,once,CASSEGRETLQYF,TGTGCCAGCAGTGAAGGTAGGGAAACCCTGCAGTACTTC
TRBV9,.,TRBJ2-1,.,CASRRDAAYNEQFF,TGTGCCAGCAGGAGGGACGCCGCCTACAATGAGCAGTTCTTC
TRBV25-1,TRBD1,TRBJ1-5,once,CASSEYGDRKPQHF,TGTGCCAGCAGTGAATACGGGGACAGGAAGCCCCAGCATTTT
TRBV7-2,.,TRBJ2-1,.,CASSLKSGNEQFF,TGTGCCAGCAGCCTAAAAAGCGGGAATGAGCAGTTCTTC
TRBV10-2,.,TRBJ2-7,.,CASSDITDSSYEQYF,TGCGCCAGCAGTGATATAACGGACAGCTCCTACGAGCAGTACTTC